This T cell receptor beta chain was obtained from a study of cytomegalovirus exposure and HLA in healthy donors. Study at large: Most donors, roughly 84% of approximately 400 genotyped, fell in the Caucasian-associated ancestry cluster. Study results and limitations: Generally TCR sequences proved uncommon, though certain public TCRs appeared in numerous donors. Later examination showed HLA-associated TCR beta chains had greater clonal expansion than equally common others.

The PCR employed 60 Vbeta primers together with 13 Jbeta primers. Profiling relied on immunoSEQ multiplex PCR, and the TCRdb table lists in-frame clones only, not all of them. The repertoire includes about 130,000 clones, around three quarters of them detected once, and over 2.5% sits in the top ten. V was clipped by 2 bases and J by 1 base; unmatched bases: 6. The germline gives CDR1 GTSNPN, CDR2 SVGIG (reference sequence). The CDR3 consists of 15 residues. As concerns this clone: Its antigen is as yet unknown.

The origin of this receptor is a man aged 35-49 years in good health and CMV-seronegative. This rearrangement joins TRBV30 to TRBJ2-3, with TRBD2 matching 7 bases. Material: PBMCs. This CDR3 is CAWSLFSGGTDTQYF. The CDR3 DNA follows: TGTGCCTGGAGTCTATTCAGCGGGGGCACAGATACGCAGTATTTT.